The 28 T cell receptor beta chains reported below all come from one sample, sequenced in a study of T cell repertoires in cytomegalovirus infection. In TCRdb, the reads were re-called with MiXCR into one record per CDR3 protein. The data hold 450,000 to 600,000 distinct CDR3 sequences, with approximately 10% observed a single time. Specimen: PBMCs. The receptors stem from a human donor in good health (CMV status not recorded). Some clones in this sample may be carry-over from other donors' samples.

This clonotype was recorded many times. The CDR3 bases are TGTGCCAGCAGCAGACTAGCTCAAGACGAGCAGTACTTC. Its protein product is CASSRLAQDEQYF. V and J are TRBV7-6 and TRBJ2-7; 7 bases align to TRBD2. In germline, CDR1 is SGHVS, CDR2 FNYEAQ. The CDR3 is 13 amino acids. J gave up 5 bases and V 5 bases, and 6 bases lay outside the gene matches.

In its sample, this clonotype was seen a few times. The chain joins TRBV12-3 or TRBV12-4 to TRBJ2-5, with 12 bases lining up with TRBD2. The CDR3 runs 15 residues. V lost 7 bases to trimming and J lost 3 bases; unmatched junction nucleotides: 6. The CDR3 spells CASTPGLAGKETQYF. The CDR3 DNA follows: TGTGCCAGCACCCCAGGACTAGCGGGGAAAGAGACCCAGTACTTC.

The sample holds a few counts of this clonotype. The V call is TRBV7-3, the J call TRBJ2-7; maybe TRBD1 (5 bases). The length of the CDR3 is 14 residues. V was trimmed by 0 bases and J by 3 bases, leaving 9 bases between them. Germline loops: CDR1 SGHTA, CDR2 FQGTGA. The CDR3 region has the DNA TGTGCCAGCAGCTTAACGGGAAGGGGCTACGAGCAGTACTTC. Amino acid sequence: CASSLTGRGYEQYF.

This rearrangement joins TRBV18 to TRBJ1-3; TRBD1 aligns across 7 bases. V lost 5 bases and J lost 1; bases outside the gene matches: 11. The germline V gene has CDR1 KGHSH and CDR2 LQKENI. The CDR3 has 17 residues. The CDR3 coding sequence is TGTGCCAGCTCAACGTCTACGGGACAGCTATCTGGAAACACCATATATTTT. Protein product: CASSTSTGQLSGNTIYF.

The sample holds a few counts of this clonotype. The chain joins TRBV5-1 to TRBJ1-1; a weak D match, TRBD1 (5 bases). This CDR3 comprises 14 residues. V was clipped by 0 bases and J by 11 bases, with 17 bases between them. CDR1 is SGHRS, CDR2 YFSETQ, per germline. The CDR3 loop reads CASSLEGDGAWAFF. The CDR3 coding sequence is TGCGCCAGCAGCTTGGAAGGTGATGGGGCTTGGGCTTTCTTT.

The chain links TRBV5-6 to TRBJ2-7; D could derive from TRBD1 or TRBD2 (6 bases each). The length of the CDR3 is 16 residues. V lost 2 bases to trimming and J lost 3 bases, with 18 bases between them. CDR1 is SGHDT and CDR2 is YYEEEE in the germline V gene. Here the CDR3 reads CASSFGTGARDYEQYF. Here the CDR3 DNA reads TGTGCCAGCAGCTTTGGTACGGGGGCGAGGGACTACGAGCAGTACTTC.

Points on this clonotype: The germline gene is not matched at one end of the junction; a read error may be the cause. This chain joins TRBV20-1 and TRBJ1-5; D gene unclear. Germline V CDR1 and CDR2: DFQATT, SNEGSKA (reference sequence). This CDR3 has 15 amino acids. Here the CDR3 DNA reads TGCAGTGCTGGAGAACCGGAGTTCGGCAATCAGCCCCAGCATTTT. It codes for CSAGEPEFGNQPQHF.

The V gene is TRBV29-1, the J gene TRBJ2-2, with D tentatively TRBD1 or TRBD2 (5 bases each). This CDR3 contains 16 residues. CDR1 is SQVTM, CDR2 ANQGSEA, per germline. V shed 0 bases and J shed 4 bases, with 15 bases lying between them. Written as DNA, the CDR3 is TGCAGCGTTGAAGAAGGTGGGGACCGCGTCACCGGGGAGCTGTTTTTT. It translates to CSVEEGGDRVTGELFF.

This clonotype was observed at least ten times. The gene calls are TRBV5-1 and TRBJ2-2; D remains ambiguous. Trimming took 2 bases from V and 0 from J, leaving 11 bases between them. Germline CDR1 SGHRS, CDR2 YFSETQ. The CDR3 is made up of 16 amino acids. As DNA, the CDR3 is TGCGCCAGCAGCTTCGGCGAACTCGCGAACACCGGGGAGCTGTTTTTT. The encoded protein is CASSFGELANTGELFF. Full variable domain (rest looked up from reference TRBV5-1 and TRBJ2-2): KAGVTQTPRYLIKTRGQQVTLSCSPISGHRSVSWYQQTPGQGLQFLFEYFSETQRNKGNFPGRFSGRQFSNSRSEMNVSTLELGDSALYLCASSFGELANTGELFFGEGSRLTVL.

This clonotype appeared a single time. The chain is built from TRBV20-1 and TRBJ2-1; 12 nucleotides agree with TRBD2. V gave up 0 bases and J gave up 10 bases; unmatched junction bases: 7. Germline values: CDR1 DFQATT, CDR2 SNEGSKA (reference sequence). This CDR3 spans 15 amino acids. For the CDR3, the DNA is TGCAGTGCTAGAGATCTAGCGGGAGGGCCATTGGAGCAGTTCTTC. Translating it yields CSARDLAGGPLEQFF.

This clonotype has a count of ten or more. The genes are TRBV12-3 or TRBV12-4 and TRBJ1-2; 7 bases line up with TRBD1. The ends lost 7 bases at V and 8 bases at J; junction bases unmatched: 13. This CDR3 contains 14 residues. The CDR3 here is CASIPTGARGGYTF. Here the CDR3 DNA reads TGTGCCAGCATTCCCACAGGGGCGCGCGGGGGCTACACCTTC.

This clonotype was observed at least ten times. The rearrangement joins TRBV28 to TRBJ1-6; TRBD1 agrees at 8 bases. There are 13 residues in the CDR3. The V gene's germline CDR1 is MDHEN and CDR2 SYDVKM. Trimming at V came to 5 bases and at J to 13 bases, leaving 7 bases not matched to a gene. Written as DNA, the CDR3 is TGTGCCAGCAGTACCCAGGGGGCAGTCCCCCTCCACTTT. It translates to CASSTQGAVPLHF.

This clonotype was picked up many times. The chain links TRBV28 to TRBJ2-4, with D tentatively TRBD2 (6 bases). CDR1 is MDHEN, CDR2 SYDVKM, per germline. This CDR3 region has 14 residues. Between the trimmed V and J ends, which lost 3 bases and 5 bases, there was a span of 11 bases. CDR3 DNA sequence: TGTGCCAGCAGTTTGACCTCTAGCGAAAACATTCAGTACTTC. Its protein is CASSLTSSENIQYF.

The chain links TRBV19 to TRBJ2-4, with D possibly being TRBD2 (6 bases). This CDR3 region has 13 residues. V was shortened by 10 bases and J by 6 bases, with 16 bases between the two germline ends. From germline, CDR1 is LNHDA and CDR2 SQIVND (reference sequence). CDR3 in DNA: TGTGCCACTATGAGGAGGGATGGAAACATTCAGTACTTC. Its protein is CATMRRDGNIQYF.

There are many counts of this clonotype. The gene calls are TRBV28 and TRBJ2-2, with D possibly matching TRBD2 (6 bases). CDR3 length: 14 amino acids. The V gene lost 7 bases and the J gene lost 0 bases, with 9 bases spanning the gap. Per germline, CDR1 MDHEN and CDR2 SYDVKM. Written as DNA, the CDR3 is TGTGCCAGCATGCGGGAAGCGAACACCGGGGAGCTGTTTTTT. The encoded protein is CASMREANTGELFF.

This rearrangement joins TRBV4-1 to TRBJ2-3; a possible D gene is TRBD1 (5 bases). Trimming shortened V by 2 bases and J by 3 bases, and 6 bases separated the two germline ends. Germline V gene sequence: CDR1 MGHRA, CDR2 YSYEKL. This CDR3 is built from 13 residues. As DNA, the CDR3 is TGCGCCAGCAGCCAACAGGGAACAGATACGCAGTATTTT. Translation gives CASSQQGTDTQYF.

The chain joins TRBV20-1 to TRBJ2-1, with D possibly matching TRBD2 (6 bases). CDR1 is DFQATT and CDR2 is SNEGSKA in the germline V gene (reference sequence). This CDR3 has 14 residues. Trimming took 5 bases from V and 2 from J, leaving 13 bases between them. CDR3 sequence: CSAEDWGAYNEQFF. The CDR3 DNA reads TGCAGTGCTGAAGATTGGGGGGCCTACAATGAGCAGTTCTTC.

This chain joins TRBV27 and TRBJ2-2, with D possibly being TRBD1 or TRBD2 (5 bases each). The germline CDR1 and CDR2 sequences are MNHEY and SMNVEV (reference sequence). V lost 5 bases to trimming and J lost 5 bases, with 12 bases between them. CDR3 length: 14 residues. Written as DNA, the CDR3 is TGTGCCAGCAGTCCGGGGACCGTTACCGGGGAGCTGTTTTTT. It is translated as CASSPGTVTGELFF.

This clonotype was found many times. The chain joins TRBV12-3 or TRBV12-4 to TRBJ1-6; D is ambiguous. This CDR3 spans 16 amino acids. V dropped 5 bases and J dropped 3 bases, with 14 bases sitting between them. The DNA for the CDR3 is TGTGCCAGCAGTCCCCCTTTGAAGGGCTATAATTCACCCCTCCACTTT. This gives the protein CASSPPLKGYNSPLHF.

This clonotype was seen many times. V usage is TRBV7-9 and J usage is TRBJ1-2, with 9 bases lining up with TRBD1. This CDR3 spans 15 amino acids. CDR1 and CDR2 (germline): SEHNR, FQNEAQ (reference sequence). V lost 6 bases to trimming and J lost 6 bases; unmatched junction nucleotides: 11. The CDR3: CASRGTGTLRDGYTF. The CDR3 region has the DNA TGTGCCAGCAGGGGGACAGGGACCCTGCGGGATGGCTACACCTTC. Combining the CDR3 with reference TRBV7-9 and TRBJ1-2 gives the whole variable domain DTGVSQNPRHKITKRGQNVTFRCDPISEHNRLYWYRQTLGQGPEFLTYFQNEAQLEKSRLLSDRFSAERPKGSFSTLEIQRTEQGDSAMYLCASRGTGTLRDGYTFGSGTRLTVV.

This clonotype was recorded at least ten times. The rearrangement links TRBV6-6 to TRBJ1-5; D possibly corresponds to TRBD1 (6 bases). Germline-derived CDR1 and CDR2 are MNHNY and SVGAGI (reference sequence). Trimming pared 5 bases from V and 2 bases from J, leaving 16 bases between. The CDR3 extends over 16 amino acids. This CDR3 is CASSPPGGGGNQPQHF. DNA of the CDR3: TGTGCCAGCAGTCCCCCTGGGGGCGGAGGCAATCAGCCCCAGCATTTT.

For this clonotype: A read error is possible here, since a much larger clone lies one base away. V usage is TRBV20-1 and J usage is TRBJ2-1, with 9 bases that match TRBD1. The DNA end is more similar to TRBJ2-7, so the J call may be wrong. The germline CDR1 and CDR2 sequences are DFQATT and SNEGSKA (reference sequence). The CDR3 extends over 12 amino acids. CDR3 in amino acids: CSATTGGNEQYF. The CDR3 nucleotides read TGCAGTGCTACCACAGGGGGCAATGAGCAGTACTTC.

This chain joins TRBV9 and TRBJ1-2; no definite D call. Germline V lookup: CDR1 SGDLS, CDR2 YYNGEE. Deletions cut 3 bases from V and 1 base from J, with 10 bases between. This CDR3 has 14 amino acids. The CDR3 sequence is CASSAYGLNYGYTF. The CDR3 DNA reads TGTGCCAGCAGCGCCTACGGGCTTAACTATGGCTACACCTTC.

This clonotype was recorded at least ten times. The rearrangement uses TRBV5-5 and TRBJ2-7; possibly TRBD2 for D (6 bases). This CDR3 comprises 14 residues. V gave up 4 bases and J gave up 4 bases, with 15 bases separating them. From germline, CDR1 is SGHKS and CDR2 YYEKEE (reference sequence). CDR3 protein: CASSRRDSLYEQYF. In DNA form, the CDR3 reads TGTGCCAGCAGCCGCCGGGACTCATTATACGAGCAGTACTTC.

This clonotype was seen only a few times. V usage is TRBV5-5 and J usage is TRBJ2-2; 9 bases match TRBD1. Per the germline V gene, CDR1 is SGHKS and CDR2 is YYEKEE (reference sequence). Trimming took 4 bases from V and 5 from J; bases not matched to a gene: 6. The CDR3 consists of 15 residues. Here the CDR3 reads CASSARDRATGELFF. The CDR3 region has the DNA TGTGCCAGCAGCGCCCGGGACAGGGCTACCGGGGAGCTGTTTTTT.

This sequence joins TRBV6-6 and TRBJ2-5; 10 bases are a match to TRBD2. Germline values: CDR1 MNHNY, CDR2 SVGAGI (reference sequence). The CDR3 is 14 amino acids. The trim removed 6 bases at V and 9 bases at J, leaving 10 bases unmatched. Here the CDR3 reads CASSLFQREGAQYF. CDR3 bases: TGTGCCAGCAGCCTTTTCCAGCGGGAGGGGGCCCAGTACTTC.

This clonotype was detected many times. In nucleotides, the CDR3 is TGTGCCAGCAGCTTACAGGGGAACCGTTACACTGAAGCTTTCTTT. This translates into CASSLQGNRYTEAFF. The rearrangement joins TRBV7-8 to TRBJ1-1; D is possibly TRBD1 (6 bases). The V and J ends lost 2 bases and 3 bases respectively, with 13 bases between them. Germline V gene data show CDR1 as SGHVS and CDR2 as FQNEAQ. This CDR3 has 15 amino acids.

This clonotype was observed a few times. The rearrangement links TRBV12-3 or TRBV12-4 to TRBJ1-1; the D gene is possibly TRBD1 (6 bases). The V end lost 4 bases, the J end lost 6 bases, and 15 bases lay between the germline ends. The CDR3 has 14 residues. Written as DNA, the CDR3 is TGTGCCAGCAGTTCAGTAGGGGGGTTGGCTGAAGCTTTCTTT. This gives the protein CASSSVGGLAEAFF.